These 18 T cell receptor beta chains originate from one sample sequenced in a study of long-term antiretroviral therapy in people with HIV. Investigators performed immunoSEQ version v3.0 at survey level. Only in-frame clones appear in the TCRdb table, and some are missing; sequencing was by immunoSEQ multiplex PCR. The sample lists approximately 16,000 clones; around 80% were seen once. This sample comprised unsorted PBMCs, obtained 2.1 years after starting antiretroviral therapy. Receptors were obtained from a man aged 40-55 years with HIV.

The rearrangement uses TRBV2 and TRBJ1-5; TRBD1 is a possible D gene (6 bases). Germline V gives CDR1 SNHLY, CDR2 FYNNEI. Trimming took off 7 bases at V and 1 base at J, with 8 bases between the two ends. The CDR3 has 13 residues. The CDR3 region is CASKDRSNQPQHF. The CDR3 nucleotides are TGTGCCAGCAAAGACAGGAGCAATCAGCCCCAGCATTTT.

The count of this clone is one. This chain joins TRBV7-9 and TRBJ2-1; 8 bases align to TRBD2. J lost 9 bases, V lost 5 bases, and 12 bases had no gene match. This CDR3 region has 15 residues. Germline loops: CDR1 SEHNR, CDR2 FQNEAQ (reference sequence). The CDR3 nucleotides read TGTGCCAGCAGCCGCCCCGCGGGGGGTTTGGGTGAGCAGTTCTTC. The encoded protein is CASSRPAGGLGEQFF.

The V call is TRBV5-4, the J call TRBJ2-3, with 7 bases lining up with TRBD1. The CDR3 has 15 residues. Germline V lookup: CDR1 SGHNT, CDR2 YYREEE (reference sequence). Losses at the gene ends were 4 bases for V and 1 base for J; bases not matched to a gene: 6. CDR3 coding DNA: TGTGCCAGCAGCCCCAAGGACAGGCGCACAGATACGCAGTATTTT. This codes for CASSPKDRRTDTQYF.

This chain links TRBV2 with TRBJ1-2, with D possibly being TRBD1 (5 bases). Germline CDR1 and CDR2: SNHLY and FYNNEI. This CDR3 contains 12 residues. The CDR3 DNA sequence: TGTGCTAGGGATGGGGGGGTCTATGGCTACACCTTC. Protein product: CARDGGVYGYTF.

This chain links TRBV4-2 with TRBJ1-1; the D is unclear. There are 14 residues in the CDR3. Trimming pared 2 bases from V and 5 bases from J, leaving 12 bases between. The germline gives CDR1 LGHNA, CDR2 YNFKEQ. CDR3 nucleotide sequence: TGTGCCAGCAGCCAAATCTCCCCGAGGACTGAAGCTTTCTTT. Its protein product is CASSQISPRTEAFF.

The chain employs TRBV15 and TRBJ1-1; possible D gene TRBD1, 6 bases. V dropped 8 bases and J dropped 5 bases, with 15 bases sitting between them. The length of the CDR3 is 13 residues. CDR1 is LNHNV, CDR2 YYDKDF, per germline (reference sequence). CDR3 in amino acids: CATGARGGTEAFF. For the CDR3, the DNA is TGTGCCACCGGGGCAAGGGGGGGGACTGAAGCTTTCTTT.

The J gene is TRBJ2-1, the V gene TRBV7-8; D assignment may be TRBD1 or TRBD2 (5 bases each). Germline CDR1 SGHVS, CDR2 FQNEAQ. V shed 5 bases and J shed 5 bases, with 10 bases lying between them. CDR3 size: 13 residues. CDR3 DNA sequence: TGTGCCAGCAGCGCCCGGGGACACAATGAGCAGTTCTTC. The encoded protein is CASSARGHNEQFF. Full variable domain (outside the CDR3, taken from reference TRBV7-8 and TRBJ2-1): GAGVSQSPRYKVAKRGQDVALRCDPISGHVSLFWYQQALGQGPEFLTYFQNEAQLDKSGLPSDRFFAERPEGSVSTLKIQRTQQEDSAVYLCASSARGHNEQFFGPGTRLTVL.

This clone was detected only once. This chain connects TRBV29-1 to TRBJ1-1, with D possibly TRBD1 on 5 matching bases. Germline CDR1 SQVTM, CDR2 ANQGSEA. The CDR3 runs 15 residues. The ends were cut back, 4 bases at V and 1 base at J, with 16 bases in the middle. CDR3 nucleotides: TGCAGCGTTGCCAGTGCGGGGCTGGGGAACACTGAAGCTTTCTTT. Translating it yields CSVASAGLGNTEAFF. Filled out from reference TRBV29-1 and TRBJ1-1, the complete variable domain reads SAVISQKPSRDICQRGTSLTIQCQVDSQVTMMFWYRQQPGQSLTLIATANQGSEATYESGFVIDKFPISRPNLTFSTLTVSNMSPEDSSIYLCSVASAGLGNTEAFFGQGTRLTVV.

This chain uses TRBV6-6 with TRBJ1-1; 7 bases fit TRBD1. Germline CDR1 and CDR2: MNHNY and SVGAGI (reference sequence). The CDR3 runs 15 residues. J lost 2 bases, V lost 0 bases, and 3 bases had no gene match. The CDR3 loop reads CASSYSTGHNTEAFF. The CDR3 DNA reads TGTGCCAGCAGTTACTCGACAGGGCACAACACTGAAGCTTTCTTT.

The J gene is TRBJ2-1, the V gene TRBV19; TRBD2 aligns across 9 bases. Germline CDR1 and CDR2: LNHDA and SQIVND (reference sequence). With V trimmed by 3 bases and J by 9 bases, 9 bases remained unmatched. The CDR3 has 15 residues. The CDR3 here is CASSILAGEKSEQFF. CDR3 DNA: TGTGCCAGTAGTATTTTAGCGGGGGAAAAAAGTGAGCAGTTCTTC.

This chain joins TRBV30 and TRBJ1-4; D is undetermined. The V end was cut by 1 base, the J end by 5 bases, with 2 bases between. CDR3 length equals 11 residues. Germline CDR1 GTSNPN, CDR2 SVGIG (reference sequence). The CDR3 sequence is CAWSGNEKLFF. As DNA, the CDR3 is TGTGCCTGGAGTGGGAATGAAAAACTGTTTTTT. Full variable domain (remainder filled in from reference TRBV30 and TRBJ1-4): SQTIHQWPATLVQPVGSPLSLECTVEGTSNPNLYWYRQAAGRGLQLLFYSVGIGQISSEVPQNLSASRPQDRQFILSSKKLLLSDSGFYLCAWSGNEKLFFGSGTQLSVL.

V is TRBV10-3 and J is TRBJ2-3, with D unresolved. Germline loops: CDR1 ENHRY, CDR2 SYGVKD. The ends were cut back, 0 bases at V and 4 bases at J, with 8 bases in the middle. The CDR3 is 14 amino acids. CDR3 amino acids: CAISESIEADTQYF. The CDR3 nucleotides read TGTGCCATCAGTGAGTCGATAGAAGCAGATACGCAGTATTTT.

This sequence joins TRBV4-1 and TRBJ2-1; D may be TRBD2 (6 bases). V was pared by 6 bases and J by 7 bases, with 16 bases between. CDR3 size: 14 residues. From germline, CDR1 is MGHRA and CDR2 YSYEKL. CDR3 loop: CASRAVGGTNEQFF. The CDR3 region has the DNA TGCGCCAGCAGGGCTGTTGGGGGGACTAATGAGCAGTTCTTC.

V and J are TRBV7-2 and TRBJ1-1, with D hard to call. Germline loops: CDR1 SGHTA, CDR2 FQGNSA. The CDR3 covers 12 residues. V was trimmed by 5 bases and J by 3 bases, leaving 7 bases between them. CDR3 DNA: TGTGCCAGCAGCCGGGTGGACACTGAAGCTTTCTTT. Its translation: CASSRVDTEAFF.

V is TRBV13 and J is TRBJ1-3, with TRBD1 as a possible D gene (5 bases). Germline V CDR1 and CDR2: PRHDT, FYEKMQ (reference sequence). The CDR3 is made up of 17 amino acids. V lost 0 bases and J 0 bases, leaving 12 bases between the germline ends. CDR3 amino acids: CASSLGTALYSGNTIYF. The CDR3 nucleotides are TGTGCCAGCAGCTTAGGGACAGCCTTATACTCTGGAAACACCATATATTTT. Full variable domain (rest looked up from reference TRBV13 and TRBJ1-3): AAGVIQSPRHLIKEKRETATLKCYPIPRHDTVYWYQQGPGQDPQFLISFYEKMQSDKGSIPDRFSAQQFSDYHSELNMSSLELGDSALYFCASSLGTALYSGNTIYFGEGSWLTVV.

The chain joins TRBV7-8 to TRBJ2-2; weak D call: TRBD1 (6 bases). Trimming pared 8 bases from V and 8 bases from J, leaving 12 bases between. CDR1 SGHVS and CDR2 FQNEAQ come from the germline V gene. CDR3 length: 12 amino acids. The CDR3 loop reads CASDAGVGELFF. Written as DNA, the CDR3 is TGTGCCAGCGATGCAGGGGTGGGGGAGCTGTTTTTT.

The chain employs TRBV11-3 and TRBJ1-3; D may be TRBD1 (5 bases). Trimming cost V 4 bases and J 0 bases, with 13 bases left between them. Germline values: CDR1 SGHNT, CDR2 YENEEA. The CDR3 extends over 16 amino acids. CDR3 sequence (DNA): TGTGCCAGCAGCTCGCCGGGACTGCACTCTGGAAACACCATATATTTT. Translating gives CASSSPGLHSGNTIYF.

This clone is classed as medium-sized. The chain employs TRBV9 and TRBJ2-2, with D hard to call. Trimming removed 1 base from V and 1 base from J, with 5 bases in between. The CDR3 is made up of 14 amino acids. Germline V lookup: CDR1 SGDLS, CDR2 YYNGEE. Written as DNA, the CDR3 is TGTGCCAGCAGCGTACTACTGAACACCGGGGAGCTGTTTTTT. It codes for CASSVLLNTGELFF.